What follows are 24 T cell receptor beta chains derived from one specimen sequenced in a study of technical replicates of blood from several donors. Sequencing used immunoSEQ multiplex PCR; TCRdb keeps in-frame clones, though not all of them. The data contain about 88,000 clones, roughly 90% of them singletons. Sequencing was carried out using T cells isolated from PBMCs. These receptors were collected from a human donor in good health.

This rearrangement joins TRBV18 to TRBJ1-5; TRBD1 matches at 12 bases. Per the germline V gene, CDR1 is KGHSH and CDR2 is LQKENI. This CDR3 comprises 17 residues. The V gene end was trimmed by 0 bases and the J gene end by 4 bases; junction bases not matched to a gene: 4. DNA for the CDR3: TGTGCCAGCTCACCACCTGGGACAGGGGGCCCAAATCAGCCCCAGCATTTT. It is translated as CASSPPGTGGPNQPQHF.

The chain recombines TRBV5-1 with TRBJ1-3, with a possible D match to TRBD1 (5 bases). Germline V gene lookup returns CDR1 SGHRS and CDR2 YFSETQ. The CDR3 is made up of 18 amino acids. Deletions cut 5 bases from V and 0 bases from J, with 21 bases between. CDR3 sequence (DNA): TGCGCCAGCAGGGTACTTGCAGGATCAGGGTACTCTGGAAACACCATATATTTT. Its protein product is CASRVLAGSGYSGNTIYF.

The chain couples TRBV5-4 to TRBJ2-1; 7 bases match TRBD2. The CDR3 runs to 15 residues. Unmatched junction bases numbered 10, after V lost 4 bases and J lost 6 bases. Germline CDR1 SGHNT, CDR2 YYREEE (reference sequence). Written as DNA, the CDR3 is TGTGCCAGCAGCGCCCCGTTCGGGGAGGGCAATGAGCAGTTCTTC. This encodes CASSAPFGEGNEQFF. Full variable domain (rest looked up from reference TRBV5-4 and TRBJ2-1): ETGVTQSPTHLIKTRGQQVTLRCSSQSGHNTVSWYQQALGQGPQFIFQYYREEENGRGNFPPRFSGLQFPNYSSELNVNALELDDSALYLCASSAPFGEGNEQFFGPGTRLTVL.

Points on this clone: Distinct nucleotide sequences in the sample also encode this CDR3. V gene TRBV18 combines with J gene TRBJ2-3; a weak D match, TRBD2 (6 bases). CDR3 length: 15 residues. Germline V gene sequence: CDR1 KGHSH, CDR2 LQKENI. The ends were cut back, 2 bases at V and 0 bases at J, with 9 bases in the middle. The CDR3 loop is CASSPGGLSTDTQYF. The CDR3 bases are TGTGCCAGCTCACCAGGGGGACTTAGCACAGATACGCAGTATTTT.

V usage is TRBV28 and J usage is TRBJ2-7; 10 bases are a match to TRBD1. CDR3 length equals 15 residues. Germline lookup yields CDR1 MDHEN and CDR2 SYDVKM. Trimming removed 6 bases from V and 2 bases from J; junction bases left unmatched: 7. The CDR3 DNA sequence: TGTGCCAGCAGCTTGGGGACAGGGGTGACCTACGAGCAGTACTTC. Its translation is CASSLGTGVTYEQYF.

The chain joins TRBV29-1 to TRBJ2-5, with TRBD1 as a possible D gene (7 bases). Germline CDR1 reads SQVTM; CDR2 reads ANQGSEA. The V gene lost 7 bases and the J gene lost 6 bases, with 21 bases spanning the gap. The CDR3 contains 14 residues. This chain's CDR3 is CSAQGGHLFQTQYF. In DNA, the CDR3 is TGCAGCGCCCAGGGGGGACACTTGTTTCAGACCCAGTACTTC.

The rearrangement joins TRBV19 to TRBJ1-4; D is possibly TRBD1 (6 bases). Germline V gene sequence: CDR1 LNHDA, CDR2 SQIVND (reference sequence). The CDR3 spans 18 residues. Trimming cost V 5 bases and J 5 bases, with 24 bases left between them. The CDR3: CASSGVGQGEGGNEKLFF. DNA of the CDR3: TGTGCCAGTAGTGGGGTGGGACAAGGTGAAGGAGGAAATGAAAAACTGTTTTTT. The full variable domain, with the rest looked up from reference TRBV19 and TRBJ1-4, is DGGITQSPKYLFRKEGQNVTLSCEQNLNHDAMYWYRQDPGQGLRLIYYSQIVNDFQKGDIAEGYSVSREKKESFPLTVTSAQKNPTAFYLCASSGVGQGEGGNEKLFFGSGTQLSVL.

The chain joins TRBV19 to TRBJ1-6; TRBD1 agrees at 7 bases. V lost 3 bases to trimming and J lost 7 bases; unmatched junction nucleotides: 3. Per the germline V gene, CDR1 is LNHDA and CDR2 is SQIVND (reference sequence). This CDR3 spans 14 amino acids. The CDR3 DNA follows: TGTGCCAGTAGTATGGGACAGCCCAATTCACCCCTCCACTTT. It yields the protein CASSMGQPNSPLHF.

The J gene is TRBJ2-2, the V gene TRBV7-9; D is possibly TRBD1 (6 bases). The CDR3 contains 13 residues. V was shortened by 8 bases and J by 0 bases, with 7 bases between the two germline ends. CDR1 and CDR2 from the germline V gene are SEHNR and FQNEAQ (reference sequence). The CDR3 nucleotides are TGTGCCAGCGGACAGTCGAACACCGGGGAGCTGTTTTTT. Encoded protein: CASGQSNTGELFF.

V usage is TRBV5-1 and J usage is TRBJ2-3; 8 nucleotides line up with TRBD1. This CDR3 region has 15 residues. Germline V gives CDR1 SGHRS, CDR2 YFSETQ. The V segment lost 2 bases and the J segment 4 bases; nucleotides outside the gene matches: 6. CDR3 coding DNA: TGCGCCAGCAGCTTCGGCAGGGGGCATGCAGATACGCAGTATTTT. Its translation is CASSFGRGHADTQYF.

The chain combines TRBV6-5 with TRBJ1-3; D unresolved. Deletions cut 8 bases from V and 0 bases from J, with 14 bases between. Germline lookup yields CDR1 MNHEY and CDR2 SVGAGI. CDR3 length equals 15 residues. Here the CDR3 DNA reads TGTGCCAGCCGAGGAGGGTCTGGCTCTGGAAACACCATATATTTT. The encoded protein is CASRGGSGSGNTIYF.

This clone was counted a single time. This chain connects TRBV4-2 to TRBJ2-2, with 13 nucleotides matching TRBD2. This CDR3 has 20 residues. Trimming removed 0 bases from V and 2 bases from J; junction bases left unmatched: 9. Germline CDR1 LGHNA, CDR2 YNFKEQ. The CDR3 DNA follows: TGTGCCAGCAGCCAAGAGGAATCAAGACTAGCGGGGGGAAACACCGGGGAGCTGTTTTTT. It encodes CASSQEESRLAGGNTGELFF.

This chain links TRBV28 with TRBJ2-2; TRBD2 aligns across 7 bases. This CDR3 is 14 amino acids long. The germline gives CDR1 MDHEN, CDR2 SYDVKM. J gave up 7 bases and V 3 bases, and 5 bases lay outside the gene matches. The DNA of the CDR3 is TGTGCCAGCAGTTTTGAACCGGGGGGCGGGGAGCTGTTTTTT. This sequence encodes CASSFEPGGGELFF. The whole variable domain, filled in from reference TRBV28 and TRBJ2-2, reads DVKVTQSSRYLVKRTGEKVFLECVQDMDHENMFWYRQDPGLGLRLIYFSYDVKMKEKGDIPEGYSVSREKKERFSLILESASTNQTSMYLCASSFEPGGGELFFGEGSRLTVL.

The J gene is TRBJ1-2, the V gene TRBV10-3; TRBD1 agrees at 9 bases. V lost 0 bases and J lost 8; bases outside the gene matches: 13. Germline CDR1 reads ENHRY; CDR2 reads SYGVKD. This CDR3 is 17 amino acids long. The CDR3 spells CAISESIVPGQGYGYTF. For the CDR3, the DNA is TGTGCCATCAGTGAGTCGATAGTACCGGGACAGGGCTACGGCTACACCTTC.

This clone was seen once. The chain has TRBV2 and TRBJ1-1, with D unresolved. CDR3 length: 14 residues. CDR1 and CDR2 (germline): SNHLY, FYNNEI. V was shortened by 8 bases and J by 0 bases, with 13 bases between the two germline ends. The CDR3 sequence is CASWGGSVNTEAFF. The DNA for the CDR3 is TGTGCCAGCTGGGGAGGGTCAGTGAACACTGAAGCTTTCTTT.

J is TRBJ2-5 and V is TRBV2; 7 bases align to TRBD2. The CDR3 is 13 residues long. CDR1 and CDR2 (germline): SNHLY, FYNNEI. Trimming cost V 7 bases and J 4 bases; bases outside gene matches: 6. CDR3 region: CASKQSGTETQYF. CDR3 sequence (DNA): TGTGCCAGCAAACAGAGCGGGACAGAGACCCAGTACTTC.

This clone was detected only once. The chain links TRBV6-6 to TRBJ1-4; TRBD1 is a possible D gene (6 bases). V lost 5 bases to trimming and J lost 3 bases, with 10 bases between them. Per the germline V gene, CDR1 is MNHNY and CDR2 is SVGAGI (reference sequence). The CDR3 sequence is 14 residues long. CDR3: CASSPTGPNEKLFF. The CDR3 coding sequence is TGTGCCAGCAGTCCGACAGGACCTAATGAAAAACTGTTTTTT.

The V and J genes are TRBV27 and TRBJ1-1; the D gene is possibly TRBD1 (6 bases). This CDR3 spans 15 amino acids. Trimming pared 4 bases from V and 11 bases from J, leaving 23 bases between. Germline V gene sequence: CDR1 MNHEY, CDR2 SMNVEV (reference sequence). The CDR3: CASSWLPSDRLCAFF. The CDR3 DNA reads TGTGCCAGCAGTTGGCTCCCCTCAGACAGGCTCTGCGCTTTCTTT.

The J gene is TRBJ2-7, the V gene TRBV9, with 9 bases lining up with TRBD1. J was trimmed by 6 bases and V by 0 bases; bases with no gene match: 7. CDR1 and CDR2 from the germline V gene are SGDLS and YYNGEE. CDR3 length: 15 residues. Here the CDR3 DNA reads TGTGCCAGCAGCGTAGGAGTACAGGGGGCGGGCGAGCAGTACTTC. It encodes CASSVGVQGAGEQYF.

This clone was observed a single time. The chain joins TRBV28 to TRBJ1-2; D is undetermined. The germline V gene encodes CDR1 MDHEN and CDR2 SYDVKM. The CDR3 loop spans 16 amino acids. V dropped 6 bases and J dropped 10 bases, with 27 bases sitting between them. Here the CDR3 reads CASRPLQITAGDDYTF. The CDR3 DNA follows: TGTGCCAGCAGGCCACTACAGATAACGGCGGGCGATGACTACACCTTC.

Remarks on this clone: One junction end disagrees with the germline gene, perhaps due to a read error. The J gene is TRBJ1-2, the V gene TRBV29-1; 9 nucleotides line up with TRBD1. The germline V gene encodes CDR1 SQVTM and CDR2 ANQGSEA. This CDR3 is built from 15 residues. The DNA for the CDR3 is TGCAGCGTTGTAACACCCGTACAGGGGGCGCAGGGCTTCACCTTC. It encodes CSVVTPVQGAQGFTF. The full variable domain, its missing parts supplied by reference TRBV29-1 and TRBJ1-2, is SAVISQKPSRDICQRGTSLTIQCQVDSQVTMMFWYRQQPGQSLTLIATANQGSEATYESGFVIDKFPISRPNLTFSTLTVSNMSPEDSSIYLCSVVTPVQGAQGFTFGSGTRLTVV.

The V call is TRBV5-1, the J call TRBJ2-1, with TRBD1 matching over 9 bases. J was trimmed by 4 bases and V by 2 bases; bases with no gene match: 4. CDR3 length: 15 residues. Germline CDR1 reads SGHRS; CDR2 reads YFSETQ. CDR3 DNA sequence: TGCGCCAGCAGCTTCGGGACAGGGCCATACAATGAGCAGTTCTTC. Amino acids: CASSFGTGPYNEQFF.

The chain carries TRBV18 and TRBJ2-3; D possibly corresponds to TRBD1 (5 bases). The ends were cut back, 5 bases at V and 4 bases at J, with 25 bases in the middle. The CDR3 extends over 18 amino acids. Germline CDR1 is KGHSH and CDR2 is LQKENI. CDR3 in amino acids: CASSEQEVFGVLADTQYF. As DNA, the CDR3 is TGTGCCAGCTCAGAACAGGAAGTTTTTGGTGTATTAGCAGATACGCAGTATTTT.

The genes are TRBV28 and TRBJ2-7; TRBD2 might be the D (5 bases). V was clipped by 4 bases and J by 6 bases, with 19 bases between them. In germline, CDR1 is MDHEN, CDR2 SYDVKM. The CDR3 extends over 15 amino acids. This chain's CDR3 is CASSSTGYGVSEQYF. In DNA, the CDR3 is TGTGCCAGCAGTTCGACGGGATATGGGGTTTCCGAGCAGTACTTC.